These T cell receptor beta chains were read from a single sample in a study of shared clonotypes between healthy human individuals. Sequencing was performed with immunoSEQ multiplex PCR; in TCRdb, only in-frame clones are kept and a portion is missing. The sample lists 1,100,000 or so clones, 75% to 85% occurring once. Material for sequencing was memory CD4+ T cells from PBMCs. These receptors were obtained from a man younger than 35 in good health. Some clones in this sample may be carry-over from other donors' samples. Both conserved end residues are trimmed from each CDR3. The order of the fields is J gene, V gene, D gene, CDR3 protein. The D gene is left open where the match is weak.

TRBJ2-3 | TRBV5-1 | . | ASSLGGSSTDTQY
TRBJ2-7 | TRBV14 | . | ASSAYAGQTYEQY
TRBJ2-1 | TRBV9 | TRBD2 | ASSVASGRVDEQF
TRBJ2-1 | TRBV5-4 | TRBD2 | ASSNGLAGGNEQF
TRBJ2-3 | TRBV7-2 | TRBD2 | TSSSLAGWDTQY
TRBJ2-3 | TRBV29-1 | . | SVGGKLTDTQY
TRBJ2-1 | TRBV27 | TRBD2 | ASMLAGGDEQF
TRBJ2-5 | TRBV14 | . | ASSVGTVGQETQY
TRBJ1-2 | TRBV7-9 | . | AIQGGNYGYT
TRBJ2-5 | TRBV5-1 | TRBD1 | ASSLGWVRGHQETQY
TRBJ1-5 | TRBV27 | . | ASSRQAGQPQH
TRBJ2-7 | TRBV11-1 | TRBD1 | ASSMGQGGVYEQY
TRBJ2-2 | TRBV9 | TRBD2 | ASSVRAGGTTGELF
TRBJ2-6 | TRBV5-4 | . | ASSAAVAGANVLT
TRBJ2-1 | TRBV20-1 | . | SAMSNEQF
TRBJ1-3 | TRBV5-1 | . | ASSLAGVGGNTIY
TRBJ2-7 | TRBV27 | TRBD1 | ASRRALAGTGTYEQY
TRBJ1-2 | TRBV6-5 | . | ASSYSTVYGYT
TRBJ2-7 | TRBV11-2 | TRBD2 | ASSLALAESYEQY
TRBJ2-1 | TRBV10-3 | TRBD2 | AISESGGGYNEQF
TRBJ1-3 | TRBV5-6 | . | ASSLLTGSGNTIY
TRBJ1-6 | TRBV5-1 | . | ASSLGSSDSPLH
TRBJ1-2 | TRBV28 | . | ASTFSGSLNYGYT
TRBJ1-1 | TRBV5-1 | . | ASSLVGHTNTEAF
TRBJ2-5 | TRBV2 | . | ASTGLLTAQY
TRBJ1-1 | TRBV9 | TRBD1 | ASSGLTGAVTEAF
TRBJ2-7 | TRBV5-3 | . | ARSRLGRGEQY
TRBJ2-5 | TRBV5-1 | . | ASSLGVQETQY
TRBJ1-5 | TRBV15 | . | ATSREGRHNQPQH
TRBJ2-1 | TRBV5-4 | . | ASSLDLGDEQF
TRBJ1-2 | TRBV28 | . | ASTKRGTLNYGYT
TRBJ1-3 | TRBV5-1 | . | ASSPRRGGGNTIY
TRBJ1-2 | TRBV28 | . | ASSLQTDNYGYT
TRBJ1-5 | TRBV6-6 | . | ASTRVDQPQH
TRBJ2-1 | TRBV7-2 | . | ASSLSRPNPDEQF
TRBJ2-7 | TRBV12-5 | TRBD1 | ASGSGQGSYEQY
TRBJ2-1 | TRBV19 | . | ASSMDRGDEQF
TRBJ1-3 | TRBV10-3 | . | ATLHTSSGNTIY
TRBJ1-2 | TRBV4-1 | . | ASSQGSPSGYGYT